One sample yielded the 31 T cell receptor beta chains listed below, sequenced in a study of response to subunit inactivated influenza vaccine. TCRdb itself ran the RT-PCR reads through MiXCR, one entry per CDR3 protein. In the table there are 500,000 to 550,000 distinct CDR3 sequences, approximately 7.2% of which are singletons. The sample here was PBMCs from blood, taken less than 25 months after vaccination. Receptors were obtained from a man aged 50 to 69 who received an inactivated influenza vaccine.

In its sample, this clonotype was seen a few times. The rearrangement joins TRBV20-1 to TRBJ1-1; a weak D match, TRBD1 (6 bases). This CDR3 region has 16 residues. Looked up from germline, CDR1 is DFQATT and CDR2 is SNEGSKA (reference sequence). V was cut by 5 bases and J by 5 bases, with 24 bases left in between. This CDR3 is CSAPTRTLTGVTEAFF. The DNA for the CDR3 is TGCAGTGCTCCCACCAGGACGTTGACAGGTGTGACTGAAGCTTTCTTT.

This sequence joins TRBV5-5 and TRBJ2-2; D remains unclear. The CDR3 is 13 amino acids. Trimming took off 4 bases at V and 4 bases at J, with 8 bases between the two ends. Germline CDR1 and CDR2: SGHKS and YYEKEE (reference sequence). The CDR3 spells CASSQTSTGELFF. The CDR3 DNA sequence: TGTGCCAGCAGCCAAACCTCCACCGGGGAGCTGTTTTTT.

CDR3: CSVDRGTYNEQFF. DNA for the CDR3: TGCAGCGTTGACAGGGGAACGTACAATGAGCAGTTCTTC. The chain uses TRBV29-1 and TRBJ2-1; tentative D call: TRBD1 (6 bases). This CDR3 has 13 residues. The V gene's germline CDR1 is SQVTM and CDR2 ANQGSEA. V dropped 3 bases and J dropped 4 bases, with 10 bases sitting between them.

This clonotype was picked up a small number of times. This chain joins TRBV29-1 and TRBJ1-2; TRBD1 might be the D (6 bases). V lost 3 bases and J 3 bases, leaving 8 bases between the germline ends. The CDR3 covers 12 residues. Per the germline V gene, CDR1 is SQVTM and CDR2 is ANQGSEA. Here the CDR3 DNA reads TGCAGCGTTGATAAGGGGGACTATGGCTACACCTTC. Translated: CSVDKGDYGYTF. Filled out from reference TRBV29-1 and TRBJ1-2, the complete variable domain reads SAVISQKPSRDICQRGTSLTIQCQVDSQVTMMFWYRQQPGQSLTLIATANQGSEATYESGFVIDKFPISRPNLTFSTLTVSNMSPEDSSIYLCSVDKGDYGYTFGSGTRLTVV.

This clonotype was seen only a few times. The rearrangement joins TRBV27 to TRBJ2-1; 10 nucleotides align to TRBD2. The junction had 12 bases not matched to a gene; V was cut back by 6 bases and J by 4 bases. Germline assignment: CDR1 MNHEY and CDR2 SMNVEV (reference sequence). The CDR3 spans 17 residues. In DNA form, the CDR3 reads TGTGCCAGCAGCCTTGCGACCGGGACTAGCGCTTACAATGAGCAGTTCTTC. It translates to CASSLATGTSAYNEQFF.

This clonotype was counted a few times. The V call is TRBV3-1, the J call TRBJ2-7, with 9 nucleotides matching TRBD1. The CDR3 is 14 amino acids. The V and J ends lost 5 bases and 3 bases, in that order; junction bases with no gene match: 5. CDR1 and CDR2 from the germline V gene are LGHDT and YNNKEL (reference sequence). DNA of the CDR3: TGTGCCAGCAGCTCCCGGGACAGGGTCTACGAGCAGTACTTC. Protein sequence: CASSSRDRVYEQYF.

This clonotype showed up many times. The rearrangement joins TRBV20-1 to TRBJ2-4; weak D call: TRBD2 (6 bases). The V gene's germline CDR1 is DFQATT and CDR2 SNEGSKA (reference sequence). The V end was cut by 3 bases, the J end by 8 bases, with 20 bases between. This CDR3 is built from 15 residues. In nucleotides, the CDR3 is TGCAGTGCTAGTAGGGCAGGAACCACGGGGGACATTCAGTACTTC. Its protein product is CSASRAGTTGDIQYF.

This clonotype was counted many times. The V call is TRBV15, the J call TRBJ2-1, with TRBD2 identical over 11 bases. This CDR3 region has 14 residues. The germline CDR1 and CDR2 sequences are LNHNV and YYDKDF (reference sequence). The J segment lost 8 bases and the V segment lost 8 bases, leaving 8 bases of the junction unmatched. CDR3 in amino acids: CATVRTSGGYEQFF. The CDR3 DNA is TGTGCCACCGTAAGAACTAGCGGGGGTTATGAGCAGTTCTTC.

CDR3 coding DNA: TGTGCCAGCACCCCCCCGGCAGGGCAGAATTCACCCCTCCACTTT. This codes for CASTPPAGQNSPLHF. The genes are TRBV28 and TRBJ1-6; tentative D call: TRBD1 (5 bases). Trimming shortened V by 7 bases and J by 7 bases, and 17 bases separated the two germline ends. The germline CDR1 and CDR2 sequences are MDHEN and SYDVKM. CDR3 length: 15 amino acids.

This chain links TRBV19 with TRBJ2-2, with 11 bases identical to TRBD1. The trim removed 6 bases at V and 0 bases at J, leaving 6 bases unmatched. The CDR3 spans 17 residues. Germline CDR1 and CDR2: LNHDA and SQIVND (reference sequence). CDR3 sequence: CASRYRDRGTNTGELFF. CDR3 nucleotides: TGTGCCAGTAGATACCGGGACAGGGGGACGAACACCGGGGAGCTGTTTTTT.

This clonotype was detected a few times. The chain joins TRBV12-3 or TRBV12-4 to TRBJ2-3, with TRBD2 matching 13 bases. With 6 bases clipped from V and 1 base from J, the junction kept 10 bases outside the gene matches. The CDR3 length is 18 residues. The CDR3 DNA is TGTGCCAGCAGCCCCGGACTAGCGGGGGAGGACGGCACAGATACGCAGTATTTT. This sequence encodes CASSPGLAGEDGTDTQYF.

The chain is built from TRBV6-5 and TRBJ1-2; unclear D gene. The V and J ends lost 2 bases and 5 bases respectively, with 18 bases between them. This CDR3 spans 16 amino acids. Germline loops: CDR1 MNHEY, CDR2 SVGAGI. The DNA of the CDR3 is TGTGCCAGCAGTTACCGGCGGGCAGGAACCTCTTATGGCTACACCTTC. Translated, it gives CASSYRRAGTSYGYTF.

The rearrangement joins TRBV11-2 to TRBJ2-1; TRBD2 matches at 9 bases. The CDR3 sequence is 16 residues long. The germline gives CDR1 SGHAT, CDR2 FQNNGV. The V segment lost 1 base and the J segment 7 bases; nucleotides outside the gene matches: 8. The CDR3 DNA is TGTGCCAGCAGCTTAGTGCGGGGGGGCGTAACAAATGAGCAGTTCTTC. This encodes CASSLVRGGVTNEQFF.

The chain is built from TRBV28 and TRBJ1-5, with D perhaps matching TRBD1 (6 bases). The CDR3 covers 14 residues. The germline gives CDR1 MDHEN, CDR2 SYDVKM. The V end was cut by 1 base, the J end by 3 bases, with 7 bases between. The DNA of the CDR3 is TGTGCCAGCAGTTTATACAGGGCCAATCAGCCCCAGCATTTT. Protein: CASSLYRANQPQHF. Combining the CDR3 with reference TRBV28 and TRBJ1-5 gives the whole variable domain DVKVTQSSRYLVKRTGEKVFLECVQDMDHENMFWYRQDPGLGLRLIYFSYDVKMKEKGDIPEGYSVSREKKERFSLILESASTNQTSMYLCASSLYRANQPQHFGDGTRLSIL.

The rearrangement links TRBV28 to TRBJ1-1, with D perhaps TRBD1 (5 bases). The CDR3 loop spans 15 amino acids. Germline assignment: CDR1 MDHEN and CDR2 SYDVKM. V dropped 5 bases and J dropped 1 base, with 14 bases sitting between them. The CDR3, as DNA: TGTGCCAGCAGTCCCCCACATACAGGGAACACTGAAGCTTTCTTT. This sequence encodes CASSPPHTGNTEAFF.

The chain carries TRBV29-1 and TRBJ2-3, with unresolved D. Deletions cut 6 bases from V and 4 bases from J, with 8 bases between. The CDR3 is 11 amino acids. The germline V gene encodes CDR1 SQVTM and CDR2 ANQGSEA. The CDR3 here is CSVARSDTQYF. The CDR3 bases are TGCAGCGTCGCGAGGTCAGATACGCAGTATTTT.

The V gene is TRBV14, the J gene TRBJ1-6; unclear D gene. This CDR3 is 15 amino acids long. Germline CDR1 reads SGHDN; CDR2 reads FVKESK. Trimming took 3 bases from V and 3 from J, leaving 9 bases between them. The CDR3 nucleotides are TGTGCCAGCAGCCAGTTCGGGAACTATAATTCACCCCTCCACTTT. Amino acid sequence: CASSQFGNYNSPLHF.

This clonotype was seen ten or more times. V and J are TRBV20-1 and TRBJ2-1, with 8 bases aligning to TRBD2. CDR3 size: 17 residues. V shed 0 bases, J shed 8 bases, and the junction held 15 bases outside the gene matches. The germline gives CDR1 DFQATT, CDR2 SNEGSKA (reference sequence). The CDR3 DNA sequence: TGCAGTGCTAGAGATAGGGGGTTTAGCGGGGTCATGGATGAGCAGTTCTTC. This sequence encodes CSARDRGFSGVMDEQFF.

This clonotype occurred a few times. This rearrangement joins TRBV12-3 or TRBV12-4 to TRBJ2-2; 7 bases agree with TRBD2. Unmatched junction bases numbered 2, after V lost 6 bases and J lost 1 base. The length of the CDR3 is 14 residues. In DNA form, the CDR3 reads TGTGCCAGCAGGCAGCGGGAGAACACCGGGGAGCTGTTTTTT. Amino acid sequence: CASRQRENTGELFF.

This clonotype was counted between two and nine times. The chain combines TRBV20-1 with TRBJ2-5, with D tentatively TRBD1 (7 bases). Germline V lookup: CDR1 DFQATT, CDR2 SNEGSKA (reference sequence). The CDR3 spans 16 residues. The germline V and J ends were trimmed by 2 bases and 3 bases, with 19 bases remaining between them. In nucleotides, the CDR3 is TGCAGTGCTAGACCGGGGGAGACAGGGTATAAAGAGACCCAGTACTTC. Translation gives CSARPGETGYKETQYF.

The chain uses TRBV12-3 or TRBV12-4 and TRBJ1-1; 9 positions agree with TRBD1. V shed 6 bases and J 3 bases; nucleotides not matched to a gene: 11. The CDR3 spans 16 residues. The CDR3 sequence: CASSLPGQGKDTEAFF. The CDR3 nucleotides read TGTGCCAGCAGCCTACCGGGACAGGGAAAGGACACTGAAGCTTTCTTT.

This clonotype has a handful of counts. The chain combines TRBV3-1 with TRBJ2-7; possible D gene TRBD2, 5 bases. The CDR3 is 16 residues long. Germline lookup yields CDR1 LGHDT and CDR2 YNNKEL (reference sequence). With 0 bases removed from V and 4 bases from J, the gap between germline ends came to 16 bases. The CDR3 spells CASSQDGSSRRYEQYF. The CDR3 region has the DNA TGTGCCAGCAGCCAAGATGGAAGTTCCCGGAGGTACGAGCAGTACTTC.

This clonotype appeared many times. This chain connects TRBV4-3 to TRBJ1-3; D is possibly TRBD1 (5 bases). Trimming left V 0 bases short and J 5 bases short, with 11 bases between. Germline V gene lookup returns CDR1 LGHNA and CDR2 YSLEER. The CDR3 contains 15 residues. The CDR3: CASSQESGWRNTIYF. Here the CDR3 DNA reads TGCGCCAGCAGCCAAGAATCAGGGTGGAGAAACACCATATATTTT.

This clonotype has ten or more counts. This chain links TRBV6-2 or TRBV6-3 with TRBJ2-1, with 9 bases fitting TRBD2. V lost 2 bases to trimming and J lost 4 bases; unmatched junction nucleotides: 12. The length of the CDR3 is 18 residues. Germline CDR1 is MNHEY and CDR2 is SVGEGT. CDR3 DNA: TGTGCCAGCAGTTACGGACTGGGTAGCGGGAGTTCGTACAATGAGCAGTTCTTC. As protein: CASSYGLGSGSSYNEQFF.

The chain combines TRBV6-5 with TRBJ1-1, with TRBD1 matching over 7 bases. The trim removed 0 bases at V and 4 bases at J, leaving 5 bases unmatched. This CDR3 is built from 15 residues. Germline V gene sequence: CDR1 MNHEY, CDR2 SVGAGI. The CDR3 sequence: CASSYSRRGVTEAFF. The CDR3 bases are TGTGCCAGCAGTTACTCGCGCAGGGGGGTCACTGAAGCTTTCTTT.

The chain links TRBV20-1 to TRBJ1-1; D possibly corresponds to TRBD1 (5 bases). The ends were cut back, 5 bases at V and 2 bases at J, with 15 bases in the middle. CDR1 DFQATT and CDR2 SNEGSKA come from the germline V gene (reference sequence). This CDR3 has 14 residues. The CDR3 is CSAPGGRGNTEAFF. The CDR3 bases are TGCAGTGCTCCGGGGGGGAGGGGAAACACTGAAGCTTTCTTT.

This clonotype was recorded at least ten times. This rearrangement joins TRBV5-5 to TRBJ1-5; no clear D gene. Trimming stripped 4 bases from V and 5 bases from J, with 13 bases between. Germline values: CDR1 SGHKS, CDR2 YYEKEE (reference sequence). The CDR3 has 14 residues. Written as DNA, the CDR3 is TGTGCCAGCAGCGCCTCCGGCCCTCATCAGCCCCAGCATTTT. Translating gives CASSASGPHQPQHF. Filled out from reference TRBV5-5 and TRBJ1-5, the complete variable domain reads DAGVTQSPTHLIKTRGQQVTLRCSPISGHKSVSWYQQVLGQGPQFIFQYYEKEERGRGNFPDRFSARQFPNYSSELNVNALLLGDSALYLCASSASGPHQPQHFGDGTRLSIL.

This clonotype appeared a few times. This sequence joins TRBV4-3 and TRBJ2-2, with D possibly matching TRBD1 (6 bases). V dropped 0 bases and J dropped 9 bases, with 17 bases sitting between them. In germline, CDR1 is LGHNA, CDR2 YSLEER. This CDR3 is built from 16 residues. The CDR3 loop reads CASSQDWAGAPRELFF. Here the CDR3 DNA reads TGCGCCAGCAGCCAAGATTGGGCAGGGGCTCCCCGGGAGCTGTTTTTT.

The V call is TRBV25-1, the J call TRBJ2-1; 11 bases are a match to TRBD2. CDR1 and CDR2 (germline): MGHDK, SYGVNS. The CDR3 loop spans 16 amino acids. The J segment lost 7 bases and the V segment lost 1 base, leaving 6 bases of the junction unmatched. In DNA, the CDR3 is TGTGCCAGCAGTGAATGGGGACTAGCGGATTTTAATGAGCAGTTCTTC. Translating it yields CASSEWGLADFNEQFF. The full variable domain, its missing parts supplied by reference TRBV25-1 and TRBJ2-1, is EADIYQTPRYLVIGTGKKITLECSQTMGHDKMYWYQQDPGMELHLIHYSYGVNSTEKGDLSSESTVSRIRTEHFPLTLESARPSHTSQYLCASSEWGLADFNEQFFGPGTRLTVL.

This clonotype was detected many times. The V gene is TRBV4-3, the J gene TRBJ2-3; D uncertain. V shed 0 bases and J shed 4 bases, with 11 bases lying between them. The CDR3 covers 15 residues. The V gene's germline CDR1 is LGHNA and CDR2 YSLEER. The CDR3 nucleotides are TGCGCCAGCAGCCAAGATGGGTATTCGGCAGATACGCAGTATTTT. This sequence encodes CASSQDGYSADTQYF.

This clonotype turned up a few times. This chain uses TRBV7-9 with TRBJ1-1, with D perhaps matching TRBD1 (5 bases). Deletions cut 4 bases from V and 2 bases from J, with 11 bases between. CDR1 and CDR2 from the germline V gene are SEHNR and FQNEAQ (reference sequence). The CDR3 is 14 residues long. The CDR3 sequence: CASSWDVDNTEAFF. The CDR3, as DNA: TGTGCCAGCAGCTGGGACGTAGACAACACTGAAGCTTTCTTT.